This T cell receptor beta chain came from a study of T-cell reconstitution after alpha-beta-depleted transplantation in children. This clonotype was observed a handful of times. Its matching antigen is unknown. Unique molecular identifiers were incorporated when the TCRbeta library was constructed. TCRdb redid the calling of the PCR reads with MiXCR, one entry per CDR3 protein. Of 450,000 to 600,000 distinct CDR3 sequences in the sample, approximately 12% were seen once. The CDR3 loop spans 18 amino acids. The germline V gene has CDR1 WNHNN and CDR2 SYGVQD (reference sequence). Trimming took 0 bases from V and 3 from J, leaving 17 bases between them. Study conclusions and caveats: Where some patients showed high TCRbeta diversity at day 60, it came from recipient T cells and thymic progenitors that had survived. Several hundred expanded graft clones reportedly were the source of alpha-beta T cells about two months after transplant. T-cell numbers and diversity, one year after transplant, stemmed largely from T cells that were newly produced.

This chain joins TRBV10-1 and TRBJ2-2; maybe TRBD2 (5 bases). Sample: PBMCs, mostly from graft donor cells, taken 360 days after TCRalphabeta/CD19-depleted stem cell transplant. This clonotype originated in a male patient between 5 and 17 years old who had a stem cell transplant for acute myeloid leukemia, so the T cells may come from the graft donor. Here the CDR3 reads CASSESSASRTHTGELFF. CDR3 nucleotide sequence: TGCGCCAGCAGTGAGTCCTCGGCTAGCCGAACCCACACCGGGGAGCTGTTTTTT.